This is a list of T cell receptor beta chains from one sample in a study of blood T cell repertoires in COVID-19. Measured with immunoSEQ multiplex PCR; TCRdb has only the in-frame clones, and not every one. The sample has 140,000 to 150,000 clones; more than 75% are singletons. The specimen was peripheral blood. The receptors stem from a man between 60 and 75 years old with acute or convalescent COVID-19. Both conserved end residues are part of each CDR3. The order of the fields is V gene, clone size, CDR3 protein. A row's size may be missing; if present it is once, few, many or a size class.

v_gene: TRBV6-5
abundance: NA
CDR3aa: CASTDVGGVGETQYF

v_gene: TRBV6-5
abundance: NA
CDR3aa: CASNREAGNTEAFF

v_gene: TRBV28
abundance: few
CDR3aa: CASSLTGWGRYNSPLHF

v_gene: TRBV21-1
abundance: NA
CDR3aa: CASSPWDRGAEQFF

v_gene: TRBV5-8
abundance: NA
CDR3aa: CASSLEQGANSPLHF

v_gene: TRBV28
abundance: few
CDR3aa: CASRGPYSNQPQHF

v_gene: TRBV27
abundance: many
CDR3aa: CASTRGQGTTQYF

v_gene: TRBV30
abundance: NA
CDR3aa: CAWSTGYEQYF

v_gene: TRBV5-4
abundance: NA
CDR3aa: CASSLTGVFDEQYF

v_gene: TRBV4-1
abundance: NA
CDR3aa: CASSPTSGRYNEQFF

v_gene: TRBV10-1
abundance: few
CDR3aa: CASKLRTSGGSYNEQFF

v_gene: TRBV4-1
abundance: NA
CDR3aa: CASSQDLGQGYEQYF

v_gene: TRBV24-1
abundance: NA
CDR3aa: CATSDSQGYGYTF

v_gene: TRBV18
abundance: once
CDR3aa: CASSPGQGANYGYTF

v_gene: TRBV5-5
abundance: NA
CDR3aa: CASSTGTGGHYGYTF

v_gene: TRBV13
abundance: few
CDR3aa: CASSLGQGYQPQHF

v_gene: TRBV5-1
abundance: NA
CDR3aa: CASSLWASGTSSSYEQYF

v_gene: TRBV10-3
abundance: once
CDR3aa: CAISESTSSGRNTGELFF

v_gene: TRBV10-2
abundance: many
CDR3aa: CASSVGGTYEQYF

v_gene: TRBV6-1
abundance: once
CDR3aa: CASSEAGSSGIYEQYF

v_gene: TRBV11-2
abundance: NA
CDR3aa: CASSPTGSKGDEQYF

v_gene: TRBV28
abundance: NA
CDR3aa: CASSLSLTSGRVYEQYF

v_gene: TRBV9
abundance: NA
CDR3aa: CASSSRDRGYEQYF

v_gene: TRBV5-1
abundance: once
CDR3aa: CASSAHRGPNYEQYF

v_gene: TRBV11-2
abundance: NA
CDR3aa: CASSLSDSGRQTQYF

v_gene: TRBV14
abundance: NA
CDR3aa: CASSPRTEGEQYF

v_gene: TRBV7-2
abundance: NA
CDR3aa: CASNPGGNYGYTF

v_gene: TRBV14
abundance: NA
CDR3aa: CASSQASAGEKLFF

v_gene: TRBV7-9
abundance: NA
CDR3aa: CASSSFFGGDGQPQHF

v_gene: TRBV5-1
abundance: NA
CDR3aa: CASSLVVTDSTEAFF

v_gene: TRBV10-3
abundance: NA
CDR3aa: CAISEGRGHEQYF

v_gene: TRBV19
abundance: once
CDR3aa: CASSETFTTNEKLFF

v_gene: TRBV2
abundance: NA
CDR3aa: CASMGLGRLRETQYF

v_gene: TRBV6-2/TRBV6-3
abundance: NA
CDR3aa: CASSYGGSLNEQYF

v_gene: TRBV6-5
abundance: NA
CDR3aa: CASSPYPLEAFF

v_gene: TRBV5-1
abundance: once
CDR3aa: CASSLGTAFYEQYF

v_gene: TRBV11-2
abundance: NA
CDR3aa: CASRGLAASYNEQFF

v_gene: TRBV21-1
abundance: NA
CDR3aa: CASSPRVEELFF

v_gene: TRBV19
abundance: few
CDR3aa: CASRGQGSYNEQFF

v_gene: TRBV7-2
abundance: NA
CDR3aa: CASTPPGGGQETQYF

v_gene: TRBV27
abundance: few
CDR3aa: CASAREGADTQYF